This T cell receptor beta chain emerged from a study of blood T cell repertoires in COVID-19. Whole-study context: Sample material is recorded as cDNA or gDNA derived from T cells, B-cell-depleted T cells, or PBMCs.

Here immunoSEQ multiplex PCR was the method, and the copy in TCRdb shows in-frame clones only, minus some. The data hold about 55,000 clones, with around 85% observed a single time. Germline lookup yields CDR1 SGHRS and CDR2 YFSETQ. J lost 1 base, V lost 5 bases, and 2 bases had no gene match. This CDR3 spans 13 amino acids. The chain has TRBV5-1 and TRBJ2-5; 7 bases fit TRBD2. Specimen: peripheral blood. This TCR was sampled from a human donor in a cohort sampled during active COVID-19. The CDR3 sequence: CASSREVQETQYF. The CDR3 coding sequence is TGCGCCAGCAGTCGGGAGGTCCAAGAGACCCAGTACTTC.